The 24 T cell receptor beta chains below were found in one sample sequenced in a study of blood T cell repertoires in COVID-19. Clones were sequenced by immunoSEQ multiplex PCR, and TCRdb holds only the in-frame ones, with some missing. The data show roughly 570,000 clones, with about 88% seen just once and less than 9.5% held by the top ten. Input material: peripheral blood. The origin of the receptors is a woman between 45 and 65 years old with COVID-19, enrolled during active disease.

The DNA of the CDR3 is TGCAGCGTTGAAGAAGCCAGCGGGGGGCCCTTAGGGGGGAATGAGCAGTTCTTC. Protein: CSVEEASGGPLGGNEQFF. This chain joins TRBV29-1 and TRBJ2-1; 9 bases are shared with TRBD2. The V gene's germline CDR1 is SQVTM and CDR2 ANQGSEA. The CDR3 consists of 18 residues. With 0 bases clipped from V and 7 bases from J, the junction kept 16 bases outside the gene matches.

This chain connects TRBV5-4 to TRBJ2-7; 7 nucleotides align to TRBD1. Trimming took 4 bases from V and 5 from J; bases not matched to a gene: 6. The germline CDR1 and CDR2 sequences are SGHNT and YYREEE (reference sequence). The CDR3 loop spans 13 amino acids. CDR3 protein: CASSITGTDEQYF. The CDR3 DNA follows: TGTGCCAGCAGCATCACGGGGACAGACGAGCAGTACTTC.

The genes are TRBV6-5 and TRBJ1-2; the match to TRBD1 covers 7 bases. CDR3 size: 15 residues. The trim removed 5 bases at V and 3 bases at J, leaving 9 bases unmatched. Germline V gives CDR1 MNHEY, CDR2 SVGAGI. The chain's CDR3 is CASSNGQAGDYGYTF. The CDR3 DNA sequence: TGTGCCAGCAGTAACGGACAGGCCGGGGACTATGGCTACACCTTC.

The gene calls are TRBV27 and TRBJ1-1; the D gene is possibly TRBD1 (6 bases). Germline loops: CDR1 MNHEY, CDR2 SMNVEV (reference sequence). The CDR3 has 14 residues. V was pared by 3 bases and J by 5 bases, with 13 bases between. CDR3 DNA: TGTGCCAGCAGTTTCTATGACAGGATGACTGAAGCTTTCTTT. Its protein product is CASSFYDRMTEAFF.

The V gene is TRBV27, the J gene TRBJ2-1; D is perhaps TRBD2 (6 bases). The germline V gene has CDR1 MNHEY and CDR2 SMNVEV (reference sequence). The germline V and J ends were trimmed by 5 bases and 9 bases, with 14 bases remaining between them. The CDR3 consists of 13 residues. In nucleotides, the CDR3 is TGTGCCAGCAGTCCGGGACTTATAGGTGAGCAGTTCTTC. Its translation is CASSPGLIGEQFF.

The gene calls are TRBV9 and TRBJ1-1; TRBD1 matches at 8 bases. CDR3 length: 15 residues. Germline V gene lookup returns CDR1 SGDLS and CDR2 YYNGEE. Trimming took 2 bases from V and 1 from J; bases not matched to a gene: 4. Here the CDR3 DNA reads TGTGCCAGCAGCGTGACAGGGGACCCGAACACTGAAGCTTTCTTT. Its protein is CASSVTGDPNTEAFF.

The gene calls are TRBV19 and TRBJ1-2; D gene uncertain. Germline CDR1 is LNHDA and CDR2 is SQIVND (reference sequence). CDR3 size: 11 residues. CDR3 protein: CAAGTAYGYTF. For the CDR3, the DNA is TGTGCAGCAGGAACGGCCTATGGCTACACCTTC.

The chain has TRBV5-4 and TRBJ1-6, with TRBD1 identical over 10 bases. The CDR3 totals 15 residues. Germline CDR1 and CDR2: SGHNT and YYREEE (reference sequence). The V gene end was trimmed by 4 bases and the J gene end by 7 bases; junction bases not matched to a gene: 5. The CDR3 bases are TGTGCCAGCAGCCTCCGGGACAGGGGAAATTCACCCCTCCACTTT. Translating gives CASSLRDRGNSPLHF.

The chain joins TRBV2 to TRBJ2-3, with TRBD2 matching 11 bases. Germline V CDR1 and CDR2: SNHLY, FYNNEI. The CDR3 sequence is 16 residues long. The V segment lost 6 bases and the J segment 1 base; nucleotides outside the gene matches: 6. Here the CDR3 reads CASSSPGLAGTDTQYF. The CDR3 DNA is TGTGCCAGCAGCTCCCCGGGACTAGCGGGCACAGATACGCAGTATTTT.

As to this clone: The junction shows a germline mismatch at one end, possibly a read error. The V call is TRBV3-1 (or the pseudogene TRBV3-2), the J call TRBJ2-1; no reliable D call. Germline-derived CDR1 and CDR2 are LGHDT and YNNKEL (reference sequence). CDR3 length: 13 residues. CDR3 residues: CVSSQVPRGEQFF. CDR3 nucleotides: TGTGTCAGCAGCCAAGTTCCCCGAGGTGAGCAGTTCTTC.

The rearrangement uses TRBV6-6 and TRBJ2-2; possibly TRBD2 for D (5 bases). The germline CDR1 and CDR2 sequences are MNHNY and SVGAGI (reference sequence). The germline V and J ends were trimmed by 8 bases and 6 bases, with 16 bases remaining between them. The CDR3 length is 14 residues. CDR3 DNA sequence: TGTGCCAGCGTTGGCCCCAGAGGGCCCGGGGAGCTGTTTTTT. Translated: CASVGPRGPGELFF.

J is TRBJ2-5 and V is TRBV19, with TRBD1 matching 8 bases. Germline CDR1 LNHDA, CDR2 SQIVND (reference sequence). V was clipped by 4 bases and J by 0 bases; unmatched bases: 7. The CDR3 covers 16 residues. CDR3 coding DNA: TGTGCCAGTAGTAGGGGAACAGGGGGTTACCAAGAGACCCAGTACTTC. It translates to CASSRGTGGYQETQYF.

Regarding this clone: Other nucleotide sequences from this sample produce the same CDR3. The CDR3, as DNA: TGTGCCAGCAGCTCGACAGTGGAAGCTTTCTTT. Amino acids: CASSSTVEAFF. This chain joins TRBV11-2 and TRBJ1-1; TRBD1 might be the D (5 bases). Per germline, CDR1 SGHAT and CDR2 FQNNGV. This CDR3 spans 11 amino acids. V was cut by 4 bases and J by 8 bases, with 8 bases left in between.

On this clone itself: Sequence at one end of the junction differs from germline and may be a read error. The chain recombines TRBV19 with TRBJ1-1; D is unresolved. Per the germline V gene, CDR1 is LNHDA and CDR2 is SQIVND (reference sequence). This CDR3 region has 14 residues. DNA of the CDR3: TGTGCCAGTAGTATAGGCGAGTTGAAGACTGAAGCTTTCTTT. Translation: CASSIGELKTEAFF.

The rearrangement uses TRBV7-9 and TRBJ2-1; possible D gene TRBD1, 6 bases. The germline V gene has CDR1 SEHNR and CDR2 FQNEAQ (reference sequence). Trimming shortened V by 7 bases and J by 1 base, and 14 bases separated the two germline ends. The CDR3 runs to 15 residues. CDR3 coding DNA: TGTGCCAGCACTGGCAGGGGCGCATCCTACAATGAGCAGTTCTTC. Translated: CASTGRGASYNEQFF. The entire variable domain, with the rest obtained from reference TRBV7-9 and TRBJ2-1, is as follows: DTGVSQNPRHKITKRGQNVTFRCDPISEHNRLYWYRQTLGQGPEFLTYFQNEAQLEKSRLLSDRFSAERPKGSFSTLEIQRTEQGDSAMYLCASTGRGASYNEQFFGPGTRLTVL.

This clone appeared a single time. V and J are TRBV11-2 and TRBJ1-1, with D perhaps matching TRBD1 (6 bases). This CDR3 has 15 amino acids. The V gene lost 4 bases and the J gene lost 1 base, with 13 bases spanning the gap. The germline V gene encodes CDR1 SGHAT and CDR2 FQNNGV. This CDR3 reads CASSSQIGGNTEAFF. As DNA, the CDR3 is TGTGCCAGCAGCTCCCAAATAGGGGGGAACACTGAAGCTTTCTTT.

This sequence joins TRBV3-1 (or the pseudogene TRBV3-2) and TRBJ1-2, with D perhaps matching TRBD1 (6 bases). The germline V and J ends were trimmed by 0 bases and 8 bases, with 13 bases remaining between them. The CDR3 contains 14 residues. Germline V gene lookup returns CDR1 LGHDT and CDR2 YNNKEL (reference sequence). For the CDR3, the DNA is TGTGCCAGCAGCCAAGAAGTTCAGACAGGAGGCTACACCTTC. Translated: CASSQEVQTGGYTF.

The chain recombines TRBV7-3 with TRBJ2-2, with D possibly TRBD2 on 5 matching bases. Trimming took off 2 bases at V and 2 bases at J, with 12 bases between the two ends. The CDR3 runs 16 residues. CDR1 is SGHTA, CDR2 FQGTGA, per germline. The CDR3 reads CASSLSGLPNTGELFF. The CDR3 region has the DNA TGTGCCAGCAGCTTATCTGGACTGCCCAACACCGGGGAGCTGTTTTTT.

This chain links TRBV19 with TRBJ1-1; no firm D call. This CDR3 comprises 12 residues. Germline lookup yields CDR1 LNHDA and CDR2 SQIVND (reference sequence). V lost 6 bases, J lost 4 bases, and 9 bases lay in between. CDR3 sequence (DNA): TGTGCCAGTAGGCAGAGCGTCACTGAAGCTTTCTTT. Protein: CASRQSVTEAFF.

The genes are TRBV7-9 and TRBJ2-1; 11 nucleotides agree with TRBD1. V trimming: 5 bases; J trimming: 6 bases; junction bases outside the gene matches: 6. This CDR3 contains 15 residues. CDR1 and CDR2 from the germline V gene are SEHNR and FQNEAQ (reference sequence). DNA for the CDR3: TGTGCCAGCAGCCTCAGGACAGGGGGCCTCAATGAGCAGTTCTTC. Its protein product is CASSLRTGGLNEQFF.

The chain has TRBV30 and TRBJ1-1; unclear D gene. The germline V gene encodes CDR1 GTSNPN and CDR2 SVGIG (reference sequence). The V and J ends lost 0 bases and 5 bases respectively, with 10 bases between them. The CDR3 extends over 13 amino acids. The CDR3 coding sequence is TGTGCCTGGAGTGTAGAGAGGAGGACTGAAGCTTTCTTT. Its translation: CAWSVERRTEAFF.

The rearrangement uses TRBV19 and TRBJ1-1; no reliable D call. V lost 5 bases, J lost 1 base, and 8 bases lay in between. The germline gives CDR1 LNHDA, CDR2 SQIVND (reference sequence). The length of the CDR3 is 13 residues. This CDR3 is CASSVIKNTEAFF. CDR3 in DNA: TGTGCCAGTAGTGTTATAAAGAACACTGAAGCTTTCTTT.

This chain uses TRBV11-3 with TRBJ2-1; tentatively, D is TRBD1 (5 bases). With 8 bases removed from V and 7 bases from J, the gap between germline ends came to 15 bases. Germline-derived CDR1 and CDR2 are SGHNT and YENEEA. The CDR3 covers 13 residues. Here the CDR3 reads CASGVQGKNEQFF. CDR3 bases: TGTGCCAGCGGGGTGCAGGGCAAGAATGAGCAGTTCTTC.

This clone came up a few times. The chain carries TRBV10-1 and TRBJ2-1, with 7 bases that match TRBD2. The V gene's germline CDR1 is WNHNN and CDR2 SYGVQD (reference sequence). The CDR3 has 15 residues. V lost 2 bases and J lost 2; bases outside the gene matches: 3. The CDR3 reads CASSEPSGAYNEQFF. The CDR3 nucleotides are TGCGCCAGCAGTGAGCCCAGCGGGGCCTACAATGAGCAGTTCTTC.